This T cell receptor (beta chain) comes out of a study of blood T cell repertoires in COVID-19. The V end was cut by 3 bases, the J end by 4 bases, with 7 bases between. CDR3 length: 13 amino acids. Germline-derived CDR1 and CDR2 are SNHLY and FYNNEI. This table comes from immunoSEQ multiplex PCR, and its TCRdb copy is limited to in-frame clones, with some not included. The table includes fewer than 250,000 clones, roughly 80% detected once. This receptor was identified in a man in his thirties or forties with active or convalescent COVID-19. The sequencing input was peripheral blood. The J gene is TRBJ2-1, the V gene TRBV2, with a tentative D call TRBD1 (5 bases). DNA for the CDR3: TGTGCCAGCAGTGAGGACATTTACAATGAGCAGTTCTTC. Translating it yields CASSEDIYNEQFF.